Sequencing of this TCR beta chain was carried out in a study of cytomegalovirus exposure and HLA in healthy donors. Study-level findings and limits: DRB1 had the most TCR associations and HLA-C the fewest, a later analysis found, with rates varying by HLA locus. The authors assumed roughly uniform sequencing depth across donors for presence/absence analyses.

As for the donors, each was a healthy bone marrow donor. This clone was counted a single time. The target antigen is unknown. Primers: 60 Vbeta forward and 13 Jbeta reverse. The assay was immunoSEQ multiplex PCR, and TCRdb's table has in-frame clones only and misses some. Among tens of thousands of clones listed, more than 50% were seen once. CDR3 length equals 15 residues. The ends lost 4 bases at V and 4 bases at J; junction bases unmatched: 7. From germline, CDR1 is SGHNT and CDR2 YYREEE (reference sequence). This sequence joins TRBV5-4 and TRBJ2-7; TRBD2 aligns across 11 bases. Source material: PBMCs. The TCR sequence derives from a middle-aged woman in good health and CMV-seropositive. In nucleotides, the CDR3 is TGTGCCAGCAGCGCTCTAGCGGGGGGTTCTTACGAGCAGTACTTC. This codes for CASSALAGGSYEQYF.